The subject of this entry is one T cell receptor (beta chain). The sample is drawn from a study of blood T cell repertoires in COVID-19. Authors' analysis steps: Amplification with reference gene primers provided the estimates of nucleated cell counts. Repertoires were generated with immunoSEQ multiplex PCR, while TCRdb's copy carries only in-frame clones and drops some. The DNA gave D and trimming, while V, J and clone size come from that table. Of fewer than 250,000 clones in the sample, 85% to 90% are singletons; the top ten hold less than 4.5%. The germline V gene has CDR1 SGDLS and CDR2 YYNGEE. With 2 bases removed from V and 2 bases from J, the gap between germline ends came to 7 bases. CDR3 length: 13 residues.

The sample consisted of peripheral blood. J is TRBJ1-2 and V is TRBV9; D gene ambiguous. The clonotype originates from a man between 45 and 60 years old with acute or convalescent COVID-19. CDR3 loop: CASSVDTNYGYTF. The CDR3 DNA follows: TGTGCCAGCAGCGTCGACACAAACTATGGCTACACCTTC.